A few counts support the clone carrying this TCR delta chain. Its antigen is unidentified. This sample was included in a study of human gamma delta and Vdelta1 T cells. TCRdb re-called the PCR reads through CATT. This table holds over 10,000 delta-chain clones, around 50% found once. The V gene end was trimmed by 4 bases and the J gene end by 4 bases; junction bases not matched to a gene: 12. Per germline, CDR1 TSWWSYY and CDR2 QGS. The CDR3 covers 18 residues. Study results and limitations: Delta One T cells were reportedly polyclonal and broadly cytotoxic against acute myeloid leukemia.

The sample was Vdelta1 gamma-delta T cells from blood grown in culture (DOT cells). The sequence was obtained from a human donor in good health. The chain joins TRDV1 to TRDJ1; TRDD3 agrees at 13 bases. In DNA, the CDR3 is TGTGCTCTTGGGGGTAACCCACACTGGGGGATACGTGGCGATAAACTCATCTTT. The encoded protein is CALGGNPHWGIRGDKLIF.